These 31 T cell receptor beta chains came from one sample sequenced in a study of shared clonotypes between healthy human individuals. TCRdb keeps only in-frame clones here, not all; method: immunoSEQ multiplex PCR. This sample has about 490,000 clones; less than 80% occur once, and the top ten carry 10% to 15%. The sequenced sample consisted of PBMCs. The receptors derive from a woman aged 35 to 49 in good health. Some clones in this sample may be carry-over from other donors' samples.

This clone was seen only once. J is TRBJ1-5 and V is TRBV5-1; no clear D. Trimming removed 0 bases at V and 8 bases at J, with 15 bases between. Germline CDR1 is SGHRS and CDR2 is YFSETQ. The CDR3 extends over 15 amino acids. The DNA of the CDR3 is TGCGCCAGCAGCTTGGCCGGGGAGGGATGGGAGCCCCAGCATTTT. Its protein is CASSLAGEGWEPQHF.

The gene calls are TRBV7-9 and TRBJ1-6; 7 positions match TRBD1. This CDR3 is built from 14 residues. Germline V gene data show CDR1 as SEHNR and CDR2 as FQNEAQ (reference sequence). J was trimmed by 8 bases and V by 5 bases; bases with no gene match: 6. CDR3 in DNA: TGTGCCAGCAGCCGGGGACAGCCAGATTCACCCCTCCACTTT. It translates to CASSRGQPDSPLHF.

This rearrangement joins TRBV29-1 to TRBJ2-1; 7 nucleotides line up with TRBD1. Germline CDR1 SQVTM, CDR2 ANQGSEA. CDR3 length equals 13 residues. V shed 6 bases and J 5 bases; nucleotides not matched to a gene: 7. The CDR3 protein is CSVLDRAHNEQFF. The CDR3 DNA sequence: TGCAGCGTCCTAGACAGGGCCCACAATGAGCAGTTCTTC.

This clone was seen more than once but under ten times. The chain couples TRBV18 to TRBJ1-4, with D unresolved. CDR1 and CDR2 (germline): KGHSH, LQKENI. Trimming shortened V by 1 base and J by 5 bases, and 2 bases separated the two germline ends. The CDR3 length is 12 residues. CDR3 loop: CASSPQNEKLFF. CDR3 DNA: TGTGCCAGCTCACCACAGAATGAAAAACTGTTTTTT.

The rearrangement uses TRBV5-1 and TRBJ2-3; weak D call: TRBD2 (5 bases). CDR3 length: 13 amino acids. V was cut by 4 bases and J by 0 bases, with 6 bases left in between. Germline loops: CDR1 SGHRS, CDR2 YFSETQ. CDR3 DNA sequence: TGCGCCAGCAGCGAGGGTAGCACAGATACGCAGTATTTT. Residues: CASSEGSTDTQYF.

The rearrangement uses TRBV5-1 and TRBJ2-6; D is unresolved. This CDR3 region has 17 residues. Trimming cost V 4 bases and J 0 bases, with 14 bases left between them. Per germline, CDR1 SGHRS and CDR2 YFSETQ. CDR3 residues: CASSRSGPSSGANVLTF. In nucleotides, the CDR3 is TGCGCCAGCAGCCGGTCCGGCCCTAGCTCTGGGGCCAACGTCCTGACTTTC. Looking up the rest from reference TRBV5-1 and TRBJ2-6 gives the full variable domain: KAGVTQTPRYLIKTRGQQVTLSCSPISGHRSVSWYQQTPGQGLQFLFEYFSETQRNKGNFPGRFSGRQFSNSRSEMNVSTLELGDSALYLCASSRSGPSSGANVLTFGAGSRLTVL.

This clone was seen only once. The genes are TRBV7-9 and TRBJ1-6; D might be TRBD1 (6 bases). V was pared by 5 bases and J by 8 bases, with 10 bases between. The CDR3 has 13 amino acids. Per the germline V gene, CDR1 is SEHNR and CDR2 is FQNEAQ (reference sequence). The CDR3 protein is CASSKEGDSPLHF. CDR3 in DNA: TGTGCCAGCAGCAAAGAGGGGGATTCACCCCTCCACTTT.

The gene calls are TRBV5-4 and TRBJ1-1; D unresolved. Germline V lookup: CDR1 SGHNT, CDR2 YYREEE (reference sequence). Trimming removed 4 bases at V and 1 base at J, with 11 bases between. CDR3 size: 14 residues. The CDR3 DNA follows: TGTGCCAGCAGCCATCTCGATAGGAACACTGAAGCTTTCTTT. Its protein product is CASSHLDRNTEAFF.

The J gene is TRBJ2-5, the V gene TRBV14, with unresolved D. Trimming removed 0 bases at V and 7 bases at J, with 9 bases between. The CDR3 runs 13 residues. Germline values: CDR1 SGHDN, CDR2 FVKESK. CDR3 nucleotide sequence: TGTGCCAGCAGCCAAGACAGACGAAGGACCCAGTACTTC. This sequence encodes CASSQDRRRTQYF. The full variable domain, in which reference TRBV14 and TRBJ2-5 provide the parts outside the CDR3, is EAGVTQFPSHSVIEKGQTVTLRCDPISGHDNLYWYRRVMGKEIKFLLHFVKESKQDESGMPNNRFLAERTGGTYSTLKVQPAELEDSGVYFCASSQDRRRTQYFGPGTRLLVL.

The CDR3 region is CASSHQGHSYEQYF. As DNA, the CDR3 is TGTGCCAGCAGCCATCAGGGGCACTCCTACGAGCAGTACTTC. This chain connects TRBV7-2 to TRBJ2-7, with TRBD1 as a possible D gene (6 bases). Trimming left V 5 bases short and J 0 bases short, with 11 bases between. The V gene's germline CDR1 is SGHTA and CDR2 FQGNSA. The CDR3 runs 14 residues.

The chain joins TRBV10-2 to TRBJ2-2; TRBD2 matches 9 bases. Germline V gene data show CDR1 as WSHSY and CDR2 as SAAADI. Losses at the gene ends were 0 bases for V and 1 base for J; bases not matched to a gene: 0. This CDR3 comprises 16 residues. CDR3 in DNA: TGCGCCAGCAGTGAGTCTAGCGGGAGGAACACCGGGGAGCTGTTTTTT. It specifies CASSESSGRNTGELFF.

The CDR3: CASGLILGTASPNYGYTF. CDR3 sequence (DNA): TGTGCTAGTGGTTTGATTCTTGGGACAGCGAGTCCTAACTATGGCTACACCTTC. The chain links TRBV12-5 to TRBJ1-2; 7 bases line up with TRBD1. There are 18 residues in the CDR3. The V and J ends lost 2 bases and 0 bases, in that order; junction bases with no gene match: 12. Germline V lookup: CDR1 LGHNT, CDR2 FRNRAP.

J is TRBJ2-7 and V is TRBV7-8; no firm D call. Germline CDR1 SGHVS, CDR2 FQNEAQ. Trimming left V 4 bases short and J 2 bases short, with 9 bases between. The CDR3 length is 13 residues. This CDR3 reads CASSSPTTYEQYF. CDR3 sequence (DNA): TGTGCCAGCAGCTCTCCTACTACCTACGAGCAGTACTTC.

This chain links TRBV5-1 with TRBJ2-7; possibly TRBD2 for D (5 bases). Trimming took off 0 bases at V and 2 bases at J, with 9 bases between the two ends. The germline gives CDR1 SGHRS, CDR2 YFSETQ. The CDR3 extends over 14 amino acids. The CDR3 spells CASSLVEGPYEQYF. The CDR3 DNA follows: TGCGCCAGCAGCTTGGTTGAGGGTCCCTACGAGCAGTACTTC.

To note about this clone: The same CDR3 is also encoded by other DNA sequences in this sample. The rearrangement joins TRBV4-2 to TRBJ1-4, with TRBD1 matching 8 bases. This CDR3 has 16 residues. Per the germline V gene, CDR1 is LGHNA and CDR2 is YNFKEQ. V gave up 0 bases and J gave up 5 bases; unmatched junction bases: 5. The CDR3 region has the DNA TGTGCCAGCAGCCAAGATCCCGGACAGGGAAATGAAAAACTGTTTTTT. This translates into CASSQDPGQGNEKLFF.

V usage is TRBV28 and J usage is TRBJ2-7, with a tentative D call TRBD2 (7 bases). This CDR3 is built from 15 residues. Trimming took off 8 bases at V and 5 bases at J, with 22 bases between the two ends. The V gene's germline CDR1 is MDHEN and CDR2 SYDVKM. In DNA, the CDR3 is TGTGCCAGCGCCCTCGGGGGGCGGAATGCAGACGAGCAGTACTTC. Its translation is CASALGGRNADEQYF.

The V call is TRBV6-6, the J call TRBJ1-1, with D maybe TRBD1 (6 bases). The CDR3 is 14 residues long. Germline V lookup: CDR1 MNHNY, CDR2 SVGAGI (reference sequence). The V and J ends lost 3 bases and 3 bases respectively, with 11 bases between them. This CDR3 reads CASSYNRADTEAFF. CDR3 sequence (DNA): TGTGCCAGCAGTTATAACAGGGCCGACACTGAAGCTTTCTTT.

J is TRBJ1-3 and V is TRBV19; D gene unclear. Germline-derived CDR1 and CDR2 are LNHDA and SQIVND (reference sequence). The CDR3 covers 13 residues. V lost 6 bases and J 4 bases, leaving 10 bases between the germline ends. The CDR3 region is CASRSFQGNTIYF. CDR3 nucleotide sequence: TGTGCCAGTAGAAGCTTCCAGGGAAACACCATATATTTT.

This clone was seen at least ten times. Other DNA sequences in the same sample also yield this CDR3. V usage is TRBV10-2 and J usage is TRBJ2-7; possible D gene TRBD1, 5 bases. The V gene lost 6 bases and the J gene lost 3 bases, with 12 bases spanning the gap. CDR1 is WSHSY, CDR2 SAAADI, per germline. The CDR3 extends over 13 amino acids. The CDR3 protein is CASRIRTNYEQYF. The CDR3 DNA is TGCGCCAGCAGAATTAGGACAAACTACGAGCAGTACTTC.

About this clone: Relative to the germline gene, one junction end is altered; a read error may explain this. This chain joins TRBV7-7 and TRBJ1-5; weak D call: TRBD1 (6 bases). The CDR3 loop spans 13 amino acids. Germline-derived CDR1 and CDR2 are SSHAT and FNYEAQ (reference sequence). The CDR3 DNA sequence: TGTGCTAGCAGCGCCAACAGGGATCAGCCCCAGCATTTT. Translating it yields CASSANRDQPQHF.

The chain combines TRBV19 with TRBJ1-1; D possibly corresponds to TRBD1 (5 bases). V was pared by 6 bases and J by 1 base, with 21 bases between. CDR1 LNHDA and CDR2 SQIVND come from the germline V gene (reference sequence). The CDR3 is 17 residues long. CDR3 DNA: TGTGCCAGTAGGCGGGGCGGGCTCCAACCTCGGAACACTGAAGCTTTCTTT. Residues: CASRRGGLQPRNTEAFF.

The V gene is TRBV11-3, the J gene TRBJ2-1, with TRBD2 matching 7 bases. V trimming: 5 bases; J trimming: 4 bases; junction bases outside the gene matches: 2. The CDR3 is 13 amino acids. Germline CDR1 SGHNT, CDR2 YENEEA. In DNA, the CDR3 is TGTGCCAGCAGCGGGGGGGGATACAATGAGCAGTTCTTC. Its protein is CASSGGGYNEQFF. The whole variable domain, filled in from reference TRBV11-3 and TRBJ2-1, reads EAGVVQSPRYKIIEKKQPVAFWCNPISGHNTLYWYLQNLGQGPELLIRYENEEAVDDSQLPKDRFSAERLKGVDSTLKIQPAELGDSAVYLCASSGGGYNEQFFGPGTRLTVL.

To note about this clone: Other DNA sequences within the sample encode an identical CDR3. The chain uses TRBV4-3 and TRBJ2-3; a possible D gene is TRBD1 (5 bases). Between the trimmed V and J ends, which lost 0 bases and 4 bases, there was a span of 8 bases. CDR3 length equals 14 residues. Germline V gene data show CDR1 as LGHNA and CDR2 as YSLEER. In DNA, the CDR3 is TGCGCCAGCAGCCAAGAGCGCAGGGCAGATACGCAGTATTTT. This codes for CASSQERRADTQYF.

The chain employs TRBV5-6 and TRBJ1-1, with TRBD1 matching 7 bases. The CDR3 loop spans 16 amino acids. Unmatched junction bases numbered 10, after V lost 0 bases and J lost 5 bases. CDR1 and CDR2 (germline): SGHDT, YYEEEE. CDR3 sequence reads: CASSLGTGPLRTEAFF. The CDR3 DNA follows: TGTGCCAGCAGCTTGGGGACAGGTCCCCTTAGAACTGAAGCTTTCTTT.

CDR3 coding DNA: TGCGCCAGCAGCTTGTTTACGGAGCAGTACTTC. The encoded protein is CASSLFTEQYF. This chain links TRBV5-1 with TRBJ2-7; D is ambiguous. In germline, CDR1 is SGHRS, CDR2 YFSETQ. CDR3 size: 11 residues. Trimming pared 1 base from V and 7 bases from J, leaving 6 bases between. The full variable domain, in which reference TRBV5-1 and TRBJ2-7 provide the parts outside the CDR3, is KAGVTQTPRYLIKTRGQQVTLSCSPISGHRSVSWYQQTPGQGLQFLFEYFSETQRNKGNFPGRFSGRQFSNSRSEMNVSTLELGDSALYLCASSLFTEQYFGPGTRLTVT.

The chain joins TRBV28 to TRBJ1-4; TRBD1 matches at 8 bases. CDR1 MDHEN and CDR2 SYDVKM come from the germline V gene. The V and J ends lost 5 bases and 6 bases, in that order; junction bases with no gene match: 11. The CDR3 consists of 16 residues. The DNA for the CDR3 is TGTGCCAGCAGTCGGACAGGGACCATAACCTATGAAAAACTGTTTTTT. Protein sequence: CASSRTGTITYEKLFF.

The gene calls are TRBV7-3 and TRBJ1-1; no clear D. Trimming took 7 bases from V and 0 from J, leaving 18 bases between them. Germline V CDR1 and CDR2: SGHTA, FQGTGA. CDR3 length: 16 residues. CDR3 sequence: CASTILSVGLNTEAFF. CDR3 DNA sequence: TGTGCCAGCACCATTCTCTCGGTTGGTTTGAACACTGAAGCTTTCTTT.

Details on this clone: A much larger clonotype is one base distant, so this may be a read error. The CDR3 DNA is TGTGCCAGCAGCCTTCGGGGAGGCTCATCCTACGAGCAGTACTTC. This encodes CASSLRGGSSYEQYF. The chain uses TRBV5-4 and TRBJ2-7, with a possible D match to TRBD2 (6 bases). The CDR3 sequence is 15 residues long. Germline V gene lookup returns CDR1 SGHNT and CDR2 YYREEE (reference sequence). Trimming shortened V by 4 bases and J by 1 base, and 15 bases separated the two germline ends.

This clone was recorded at least ten times. This rearrangement joins TRBV4-2 to TRBJ1-1, with a possible D match to TRBD1 (5 bases). Per germline, CDR1 LGHNA and CDR2 YNFKEQ. Trimming removed 0 bases from V and 3 bases from J, with 11 bases in between. This CDR3 has 15 residues. The CDR3 spells CASSQDWGFDTEAFF. The CDR3 DNA reads TGTGCCAGCAGCCAAGATTGGGGGTTTGACACTGAAGCTTTCTTT.

The table lists this clone with a few counts. J is TRBJ2-1 and V is TRBV15, with D perhaps matching TRBD2 (5 bases). The V gene lost 8 bases and the J gene lost 7 bases, with 12 bases spanning the gap. The CDR3 contains 12 residues. Germline V gives CDR1 LNHNV, CDR2 YYDKDF (reference sequence). CDR3 sequence (DNA): TGTGCCACCTCGGAGGCCGGGAATGAGCAGTTCTTC. This codes for CATSEAGNEQFF.

V usage is TRBV28 and J usage is TRBJ2-7; D is ambiguous. Germline assignment: CDR1 MDHEN and CDR2 SYDVKM. The CDR3 spans 13 residues. Trimming pared 6 bases from V and 2 bases from J, leaving 11 bases between. CDR3 DNA: TGTGCCAGCAGCTACAATGGCCCCTACGAGCAGTACTTC. Its protein is CASSYNGPYEQYF.